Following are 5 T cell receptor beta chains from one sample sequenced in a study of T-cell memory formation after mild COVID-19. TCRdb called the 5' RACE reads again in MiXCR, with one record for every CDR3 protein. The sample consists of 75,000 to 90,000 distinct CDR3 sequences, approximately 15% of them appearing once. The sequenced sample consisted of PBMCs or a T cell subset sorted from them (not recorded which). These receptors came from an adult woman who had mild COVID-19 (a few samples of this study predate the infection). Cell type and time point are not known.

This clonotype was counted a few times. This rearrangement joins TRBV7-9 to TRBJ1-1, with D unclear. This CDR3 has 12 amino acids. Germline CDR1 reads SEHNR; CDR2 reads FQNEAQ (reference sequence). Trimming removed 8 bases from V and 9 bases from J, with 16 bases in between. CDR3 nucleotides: TGTGCCAGCTTCGGCGGGAGATTGAAAGCTTTCTTT. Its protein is CASFGGRLKAFF.

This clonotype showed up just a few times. The CDR3 region is CASSTYRDRGSPLHF. CDR3 nucleotide sequence: TGTGCCAGCAGTACCTATCGGGACAGGGGTTCACCCCTCCACTTT. V gene TRBV7-2 combines with J gene TRBJ1-6; TRBD1 agrees at 10 bases. V lost 6 bases to trimming and J lost 9 bases; unmatched junction nucleotides: 8. The CDR3 covers 15 residues. From germline, CDR1 is SGHTA and CDR2 FQGNSA. The variable domain in full, completed from reference TRBV7-2 and TRBJ1-6, reads GAGVSQSPSNKVTEKGKDVELRCDPISGHTALYWYRQSLGQGLEFLIYFQGNSAPDKSGLPSDRFSAERTGGSVSTLTIQRTQQEDSAVYLCASSTYRDRGSPLHFGNGTRLTVT.

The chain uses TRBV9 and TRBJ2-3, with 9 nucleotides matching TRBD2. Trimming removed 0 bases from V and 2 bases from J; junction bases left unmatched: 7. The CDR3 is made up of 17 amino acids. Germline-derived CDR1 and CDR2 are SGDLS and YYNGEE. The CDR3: CASSVDPASGDTDTQYF. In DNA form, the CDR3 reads TGTGCCAGCAGCGTAGACCCGGCTAGCGGGGACACAGATACGCAGTATTTT.

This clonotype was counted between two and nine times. The CDR3 DNA reads TGCGCCAGCAGCCAAGATTCAGGACAGGGCTCTAGGTCACGATTCTTC. Translating gives CASSQDSGQGSRSRFF. The chain uses TRBV4-3 and TRBJ2-1; TRBD1 agrees at 8 bases. From germline, CDR1 is LGHNA and CDR2 YSLEER. The ends lost 0 bases at V and 16 bases at J; junction bases unmatched: 17. CDR3 length: 16 amino acids.

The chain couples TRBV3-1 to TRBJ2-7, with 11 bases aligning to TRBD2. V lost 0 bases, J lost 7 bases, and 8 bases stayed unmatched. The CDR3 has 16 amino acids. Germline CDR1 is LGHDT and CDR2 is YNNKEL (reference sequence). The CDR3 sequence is CASSQDLAGGPREQYF. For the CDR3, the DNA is TGTGCCAGCAGCCAAGATTTAGCGGGAGGGCCTCGGGAGCAGTACTTC.